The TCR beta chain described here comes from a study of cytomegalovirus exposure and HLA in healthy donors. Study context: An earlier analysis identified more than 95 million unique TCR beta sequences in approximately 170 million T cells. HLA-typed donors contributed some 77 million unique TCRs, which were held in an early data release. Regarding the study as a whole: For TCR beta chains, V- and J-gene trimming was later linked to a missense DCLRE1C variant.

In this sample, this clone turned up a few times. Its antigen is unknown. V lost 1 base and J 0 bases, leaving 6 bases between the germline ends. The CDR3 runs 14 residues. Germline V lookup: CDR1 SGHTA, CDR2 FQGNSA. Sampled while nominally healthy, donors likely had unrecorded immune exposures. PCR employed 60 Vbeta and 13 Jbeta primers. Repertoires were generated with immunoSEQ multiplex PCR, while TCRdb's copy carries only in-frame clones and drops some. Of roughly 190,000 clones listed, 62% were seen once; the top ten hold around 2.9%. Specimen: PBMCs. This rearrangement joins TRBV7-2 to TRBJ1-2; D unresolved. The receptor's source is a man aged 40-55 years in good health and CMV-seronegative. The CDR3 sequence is CASSLGLANYGYTF. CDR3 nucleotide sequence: TGTGCCAGCAGCTTAGGACTCGCTAACTATGGCTACACCTTC.